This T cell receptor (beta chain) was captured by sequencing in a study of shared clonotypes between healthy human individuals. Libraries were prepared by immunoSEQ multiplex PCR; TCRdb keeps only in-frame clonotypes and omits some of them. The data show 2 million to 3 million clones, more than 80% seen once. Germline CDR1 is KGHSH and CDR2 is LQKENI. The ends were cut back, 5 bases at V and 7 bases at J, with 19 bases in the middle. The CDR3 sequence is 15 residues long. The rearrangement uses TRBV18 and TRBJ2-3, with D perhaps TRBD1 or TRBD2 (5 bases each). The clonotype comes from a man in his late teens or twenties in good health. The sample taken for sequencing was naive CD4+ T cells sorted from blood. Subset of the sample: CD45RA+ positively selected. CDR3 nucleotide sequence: TGTGCCAGCTCAGAGGGGAATTCGGACGTTAATACGCAGTATTTT. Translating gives CASSEGNSDVNTQYF.